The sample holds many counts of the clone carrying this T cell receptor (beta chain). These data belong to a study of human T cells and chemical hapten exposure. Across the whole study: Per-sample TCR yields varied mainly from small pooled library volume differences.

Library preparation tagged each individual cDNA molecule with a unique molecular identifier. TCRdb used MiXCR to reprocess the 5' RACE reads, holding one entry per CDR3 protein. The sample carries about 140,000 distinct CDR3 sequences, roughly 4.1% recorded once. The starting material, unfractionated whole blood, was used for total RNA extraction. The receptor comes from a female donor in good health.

The CDR3 sequence is CAISEGTNQETQYF. The DNA of the CDR3 is TGTGCCATCAGTGAGGGGACTAACCAAGAGACCCAGTACTTC. This rearrangement joins TRBV10-3 to TRBJ2-5; TRBD2 matches 7 bases. Looked up from germline, CDR1 is ENHRY and CDR2 is SYGVKD. The CDR3 has 14 residues. With 2 bases clipped from V and 0 bases from J, the junction kept 0 bases outside the gene matches.